The clone carrying this T cell receptor (beta chain) was seen once. CDR3 length: 13 residues. Germline V gives CDR1 MDHEN, CDR2 SYDVKM. V was clipped by 10 bases and J by 3 bases; unmatched bases: 6. TCRdb's table, derived via immunoSEQ multiplex PCR, lists solely in-frame clones and lacks some. The profile covers about 190,000 clones, with more than 70% appearing a single time and about 1.7% taken by the ten largest. These data originate in a study of blood T cell repertoires in COVID-19. Study context: The study drew acute and convalescent COVID-19 samples from the United States, Italy and Spain.

This receptor was obtained from a man between 18 and 29 years old with active or convalescent COVID-19. The source material was peripheral blood. V and J are TRBV28 and TRBJ1-5; TRBD1 agrees at 7 bases. The CDR3 protein is CATEQGINQPQHF. DNA of the CDR3: TGTGCCACCGAACAGGGGATCAATCAGCCCCAGCATTTT. The full variable domain, rest sourced from reference TRBV28 and TRBJ1-5, is DVKVTQSSRYLVKRTGEKVFLECVQDMDHENMFWYRQDPGLGLRLIYFSYDVKMKEKGDIPEGYSVSREKKERFSLILESASTNQTSMYLCATEQGINQPQHFGDGTRLSIL.